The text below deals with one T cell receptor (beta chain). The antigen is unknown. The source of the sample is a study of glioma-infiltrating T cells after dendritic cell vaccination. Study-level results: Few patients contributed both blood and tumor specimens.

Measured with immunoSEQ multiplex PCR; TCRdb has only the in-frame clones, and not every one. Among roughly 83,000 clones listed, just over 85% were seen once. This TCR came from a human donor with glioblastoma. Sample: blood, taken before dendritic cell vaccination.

The CDR3 spells CASSGPAGEGTDTQYF. The CDR3 DNA reads as TGTGCCAGCAGTGGTCCGGCGGGAGAAGGCACAGATACGCAGTATTTT. The V call is TRBV28, the J call TRBJ2-3; 7 positions match TRBD2. J was trimmed by 1 base and V by 5 bases; bases with no gene match: 9. CDR1 and CDR2 (germline): MDHEN, SYDVKM. The CDR3 sequence is 16 residues long.